Presented here are 20 T cell receptor beta chains from one specimen sequenced in a study of OX40 agonist ivuxolimab in advanced cancers. Libraries came from the immunoSEQ multiplex PCR assay. TCRdb limited this immuneACCESS table to in-frame rearrangements with V and J called. A share of clones is missing; checked studies link under half to unresolved V genes, and the rest is unexplained. The sample has approximately 62,000 clones on record, around 92% of them singletons. Roughly an eighth of the sample goes to the ten largest clones. Sequenced here: CD4+ or CD8+ T cells sorted from blood, sampled in a trial of the OX40 agonist ivuxolimab. These receptor sequences come from an adult with an advanced solid tumor such as melanoma, head and neck, liver or kidney cancer.

This chain connects TRBV19 to TRBJ2-7; 8 bases align to TRBD1. This CDR3 comprises 16 residues. CDR1 is LNHDA, CDR2 SQIVND, per germline (reference sequence). The J segment lost 2 bases and the V segment lost 1 base, leaving 7 bases of the junction unmatched. This CDR3 is CASSIGGTGETYEQYF. In nucleotides, the CDR3 is TGTGCCAGTAGTATAGGAGGGACAGGAGAGACCTACGAGCAGTACTTC.

The chain uses TRBV27 and TRBJ2-7; 8 nucleotides align to TRBD1. This CDR3 spans 16 amino acids. The germline gives CDR1 MNHEY, CDR2 SMNVEV (reference sequence). The V segment lost 2 bases and the J segment 1 base; nucleotides outside the gene matches: 7. For the CDR3, the DNA is TGTGCCAGCAGTTTACGACAGGGGCTGTCTTCCTACGAGCAGTACTTC. Encoded protein: CASSLRQGLSSYEQYF.

The V and J genes are TRBV27 and TRBJ2-1, with 9 bases matching TRBD2. The ends lost 0 bases at V and 4 bases at J; junction bases unmatched: 7. There are 17 residues in the CDR3. Germline V gives CDR1 MNHEY, CDR2 SMNVEV (reference sequence). The CDR3 DNA follows: TGTGCCAGCAGTTTATCCTGGCGGGAGGGCCTGTACAATGAGCAGTTCTTC. Its translation is CASSLSWREGLYNEQFF.

The chain links TRBV27 to TRBJ2-2; 8 bases match TRBD1. The CDR3 extends over 17 amino acids. The germline gives CDR1 MNHEY, CDR2 SMNVEV (reference sequence). The V gene end was trimmed by 5 bases and the J gene end by 3 bases; junction bases not matched to a gene: 11. The CDR3: CASSVDRDRIYTGELFF. Here the CDR3 DNA reads TGTGCCAGCAGTGTAGACCGGGACAGGATATACACCGGGGAGCTGTTTTTT.

This chain joins TRBV19 and TRBJ2-7; TRBD2 might be the D (6 bases). This CDR3 region has 12 residues. CDR1 is LNHDA, CDR2 SQIVND, per germline (reference sequence). Trimming removed 5 bases from V and 4 bases from J, with 9 bases in between. CDR3 nucleotide sequence: TGTGCCAGTAGTGAGGGACTGTACGAGCAGTACTTC. Translating it yields CASSEGLYEQYF.

This chain joins TRBV27 and TRBJ1-5; D gene ambiguous. V lost 2 bases and J 2 bases, leaving 4 bases between the germline ends. Germline assignment: CDR1 MNHEY and CDR2 SMNVEV (reference sequence). This CDR3 has 13 amino acids. The DNA for the CDR3 is TGTGCCAGCAGTTTAAGTGGCAATCAGCCCCAGCATTTT. This sequence encodes CASSLSGNQPQHF.

In this sample, this clone turned up a few times. CDR3 in amino acids: CASSLEGAGQPQHF. The CDR3 DNA sequence: TGTGCCAGCAGCTTGGAAGGGGCTGGTCAGCCCCAGCATTTT. The chain carries TRBV5-6 and TRBJ1-5; a weak D match, TRBD1 (5 bases). The CDR3 consists of 14 residues. The ends were cut back, 0 bases at V and 6 bases at J, with 10 bases in the middle. Germline V gene data show CDR1 as SGHDT and CDR2 as YYEEEE.

The chain combines TRBV4-1 with TRBJ1-1, with D maybe TRBD1 (5 bases). Germline CDR1 and CDR2: MGHRA and YSYEKL. This CDR3 is 13 amino acids long. V lost 5 bases, J lost 6 bases, and 13 bases lay in between. The CDR3 coding sequence is TGCGCCAGCAGCACGGGACCGCAGCCTGAAGCTTTCTTT. Translation gives CASSTGPQPEAFF.

V usage is TRBV19 and J usage is TRBJ2-7; D gene unclear. Germline CDR1 and CDR2: LNHDA and SQIVND (reference sequence). V lost 2 bases to trimming and J lost 2 bases, with 10 bases between them. The CDR3 contains 14 residues. The CDR3: CASSITLQAYEQYF. The CDR3 region has the DNA TGTGCCAGTAGTATAACTTTACAAGCCTACGAGCAGTACTTC.

The chain joins TRBV4-3 to TRBJ2-1; perhaps TRBD2 as D (6 bases). Deletions cut 0 bases from V and 0 bases from J, with 6 bases between. The CDR3 runs 15 residues. Germline loops: CDR1 LGHNA, CDR2 YSLEER. CDR3 DNA: TGCGCCAGCAGCCAAGACGGGAGCTCCTACAATGAGCAGTTCTTC. As protein: CASSQDGSSYNEQFF.

The chain combines TRBV2 with TRBJ2-4, with TRBD1 matching 8 bases. V shed 5 bases and J 7 bases; nucleotides not matched to a gene: 10. There are 15 residues in the CDR3. Germline assignment: CDR1 SNHLY and CDR2 FYNNEI. The CDR3 loop is CASSSGQGNGNIQYF. The CDR3 bases are TGTGCCAGCAGTTCTGGACAGGGAAACGGGAACATTCAGTACTTC.

This clone is a singleton in its sample. The chain couples TRBV13 to TRBJ2-7; D may be TRBD1 (6 bases). CDR1 is PRHDT, CDR2 FYEKMQ, per germline (reference sequence). The CDR3 length is 14 residues. V gave up 5 bases and J gave up 3 bases, with 14 bases separating them. The CDR3 is CASSPLGRGYEQYF. The CDR3 DNA reads as TGTGCCAGCAGCCCCTTGGGCAGGGGCTACGAGCAGTACTTC.

The rearrangement links TRBV19 to TRBJ2-7; possibly TRBD1 for D (6 bases). The CDR3 contains 13 residues. Germline V CDR1 and CDR2: LNHDA, SQIVND (reference sequence). V was pared by 5 bases and J by 3 bases, with 11 bases between. In DNA form, the CDR3 reads TGTGCCAGTAGTGGGCAGGGGCACTACGAGCAGTACTTC. It codes for CASSGQGHYEQYF.

This chain links TRBV29-1 with TRBJ2-5; the match to TRBD2 covers 11 bases. Germline values: CDR1 SQVTM, CDR2 ANQGSEA. J was trimmed by 5 bases and V by 0 bases; bases with no gene match: 8. There are 16 residues in the CDR3. The DNA for the CDR3 is TGCAGCGTTGAAGAGGCTAGCGGGAGGACTGAGGAGACCCAGTACTTC. It specifies CSVEEASGRTEETQYF.

The chain carries TRBV2 and TRBJ2-5, with 7 bases lining up with TRBD1. The germline gives CDR1 SNHLY, CDR2 FYNNEI. V lost 6 bases to trimming and J lost 1 base; unmatched junction nucleotides: 11. The CDR3 is 16 residues long. The CDR3, as DNA: TGTGCCAGCAGCCGGCCCCGGGACAGCCTCCAAGAGACCCAGTACTTC. It translates to CASSRPRDSLQETQYF.

This clone was found once. The rearrangement joins TRBV7-6 to TRBJ2-7; D unresolved. V was shortened by 2 bases and J by 6 bases, with 20 bases between the two germline ends. This CDR3 has 16 amino acids. Germline V gene data show CDR1 as SGHVS and CDR2 as FNYEAQ. Here the CDR3 reads CASSLRVSWYGGEQYF. CDR3 in DNA: TGTGCCAGCAGCTTAAGGGTCAGTTGGTATGGCGGCGAGCAGTACTTC.

This sequence joins TRBV5-6 and TRBJ2-3; 7 nucleotides agree with TRBD1. The CDR3 covers 14 residues. Germline V gene sequence: CDR1 SGHDT, CDR2 YYEEEE. J lost 2 bases, V lost 2 bases, and 2 bases had no gene match. This CDR3 is CASSFGQATDTQYF. CDR3 DNA sequence: TGTGCCAGCAGCTTTGGACAGGCCACAGATACGCAGTATTTT.

This rearrangement joins TRBV19 to TRBJ2-7; D may be TRBD1 (6 bases). Between the trimmed V and J ends, which lost 6 bases and 4 bases, there was a span of 13 bases. In germline, CDR1 is LNHDA, CDR2 SQIVND (reference sequence). This CDR3 comprises 13 residues. CDR3 sequence (DNA): TGTGCCAGTAGCCCCGGGACAACGTACGAGCAGTACTTC. Translated: CASSPGTTYEQYF.

V gene TRBV27 combines with J gene TRBJ1-1; D ambiguous. Trimming shortened V by 6 bases and J by 0 bases, and 8 bases separated the two germline ends. Per germline, CDR1 MNHEY and CDR2 SMNVEV (reference sequence). The CDR3 runs to 13 residues. The CDR3 DNA reads as TGTGCCAGCAGGATGAACATGAACACTGAAGCTTTCTTT. Its protein product is CASRMNMNTEAFF.

This chain connects TRBV7-9 to TRBJ2-3; 7 bases fit TRBD1. Per germline, CDR1 SEHNR and CDR2 FQNEAQ (reference sequence). The J segment lost 4 bases and the V segment lost 6 bases, leaving 7 bases of the junction unmatched. The CDR3 has 14 amino acids. CDR3 amino acids: CASSLGQEPDTQYF. The DNA for the CDR3 is TGTGCCAGCAGTCTCGGACAGGAACCAGATACGCAGTATTTT.